Below, 20 T cell receptor beta chains from the same sample are listed, as sequenced in a study of blood T cells in healthy people across ages. Sample-barcoded 5' priming and a J-beta primer mix drove a second PCR of 7 to 11 cycles. In TCRdb, the 5' RACE reads were re-called with MiXCR into one record per CDR3 protein. This sample has more than 800,000 distinct CDR3 sequences; 25% to 30% occur once, and the top ten carry roughly 17%. The sample was blood. The source is a woman of 80 years or more in good health.

On this clonotype: One end of the junction does not line up with germline, which may come from a read error. The J gene is TRBJ2-7, the V gene TRBV12-3 or TRBV12-4, with D tentatively TRBD1 or TRBD2 (5 bases each). The DNA end is a closer match to TRBJ2-5, so the J assignment may be wrong. The CDR3 spans 13 residues. The CDR3 loop is CASMRGSQGTQYF. The DNA of the CDR3 is TGTGCCAGCATGAGGGGCTCGCAAGGGACCCAGTACTTC.

This clonotype was counted ten times or more. This chain links TRBV14 with TRBJ2-1; tentative D call: TRBD2 (7 bases). In germline, CDR1 is SGHDN, CDR2 FVKESK. Between the trimmed V and J ends, which lost 2 bases and 15 bases, there was a span of 17 bases. The CDR3 spans 13 residues. As DNA, the CDR3 is TGTGCCAGCAGCCAATTTGCAGACGGGGGGCCGTTCTTC. Protein product: CASSQFADGGPFF.

Regarding this clonotype: A much larger clonotype is one base distant, so this may be a read error. This chain joins TRBV27 and TRBJ2-3; 8 nucleotides match TRBD1. With V trimmed by 3 bases and J by 8 bases, 7 bases remained unmatched. The germline V gene encodes CDR1 MNHEY and CDR2 SMNVEV (reference sequence). This CDR3 contains 14 residues. CDR3 sequence: CASSLRTGLSTQYF. The CDR3 nucleotides read TGTGCCAGCAGTTTGCGGACAGGGTTGAGTACGCAGTATTTT.

This CDR3 is CASSPTSGPYEQFF. In DNA form, the CDR3 reads TGTGCCAGCAGCCCCACTAGCGGCCCCTACGAGCAGTTCTTC. The V call is TRBV7-8, the J call TRBJ2-1; 8 nucleotides line up with TRBD2. The CDR3 length is 14 residues. Germline CDR1 SGHVS, CDR2 FQNEAQ. With 5 bases clipped from V and 10 bases from J, the junction kept 10 bases outside the gene matches.

This chain connects TRBV6-2 or TRBV6-3 to TRBJ2-5; 10 nucleotides match TRBD1. Trimming took 9 bases from V and 11 from J; bases not matched to a gene: 18. Germline V lookup: CDR1 MNHEY, CDR2 SVGEGT. The CDR3 is made up of 15 amino acids. In nucleotides, the CDR3 is TGTGCCAGTAACCCGGGGACAGGGGTTGTCAATGAGCAGTACTTC. It translates to CASNPGTGVVNEQYF.

This clonotype was counted only a few times. CDR3 sequence (DNA): TGCGCCAGCAGCTCGACAGGGGGAATGGAGGGAAACACCATATATTTT. Residues: CASSSTGGMEGNTIYF. The gene calls are TRBV5-1 and TRBJ1-3; 9 nucleotides match TRBD1. The length of the CDR3 is 16 residues. Germline values: CDR1 SGHRS, CDR2 YFSETQ. With V trimmed by 3 bases and J by 4 bases, 8 bases remained unmatched.

Regarding this clonotype: With a much larger clone just one base away, this may be a read error. The chain has TRBV9 and TRBJ2-5; no reliable D call. The CDR3 is 14 residues long. CDR1 is SGDLS and CDR2 is YYNGEE in the germline V gene. V dropped 0 bases and J dropped 5 bases, with 11 bases sitting between them. CDR3 region: CASSVGLSRETQYF. The CDR3, as DNA: TGTGCCAGCAGCGTAGGCCTATCGAGGGAGACCCAGTACTTC.

This clonotype was recorded many times. In DNA, the CDR3 is TGTGCCAGGAGAACAGGAAGGAATCAGCCCCAGCATTTT. Amino acid sequence: CARRTGRNQPQHF. The rearrangement joins TRBV7-9 to TRBJ1-5; weak D call: TRBD1 (5 bases). This CDR3 is built from 13 residues. In germline, CDR1 is SEHNR, CDR2 FQNEAQ (reference sequence). Trimming took off 9 bases at V and 4 bases at J, with 13 bases between the two ends.

This clonotype was counted ten times or more. This chain links TRBV7-2 with TRBJ1-1; tentative D call: TRBD1 (5 bases). The CDR3 is 15 amino acids. Germline assignment: CDR1 SGHTA and CDR2 FQGNSA. V lost 4 bases and J 0 bases, leaving 12 bases between the germline ends. This chain's CDR3 is CASSSSTQVNTEAFF. The CDR3 coding sequence is TGTGCCAGCAGCTCCAGTACACAGGTGAACACTGAAGCTTTCTTT.

This clonotype was found a few times. The chain uses TRBV4-1 and TRBJ1-2, with D perhaps matching TRBD1 (5 bases). Trimming stripped 0 bases from V and 2 bases from J, with 10 bases between. This CDR3 contains 15 residues. Germline V gene sequence: CDR1 MGHRA, CDR2 YSYEKL. CDR3 DNA sequence: TGCGCCAGCAGCCAAGATCCCGGGGCCAACTATGGCTACACCTTC. It specifies CASSQDPGANYGYTF.

There are a few counts of this clonotype. CDR3 in amino acids: CSASGAWGEVTGELFF. The CDR3 coding sequence is TGCAGTGCTAGCGGGGCTTGGGGGGAGGTCACCGGGGAGCTGTTTTTT. The chain recombines TRBV20-1 with TRBJ2-2, with D perhaps matching TRBD2 (6 bases). Germline-derived CDR1 and CDR2 are DFQATT and SNEGSKA (reference sequence). V was trimmed by 3 bases and J by 4 bases, leaving 18 bases between them. The CDR3 is 16 amino acids.

This clonotype was recorded many times. The rearrangement uses TRBV4-1 and TRBJ2-7; the D gene is possibly TRBD2 (5 bases). Germline-derived CDR1 and CDR2 are MGHRA and YSYEKL. V gave up 0 bases and J gave up 2 bases, with 11 bases separating them. The length of the CDR3 is 15 residues. The CDR3 region is CASSQDLRGPYEQYF. The CDR3 region has the DNA TGCGCCAGCAGCCAAGATCTAAGAGGGCCCTACGAGCAGTACTTC.

In regard to this clonotype: One base away lies a much larger clone, so this may be a sequencing read error. The CDR3 region is CASSLTSGQLNGYTF. In nucleotides, the CDR3 is TGTGCCAGCAGCTTGACGTCCGGACAGTTAAATGGCTACACCTTC. The V gene is TRBV5-5, the J gene TRBJ1-2; tentative D call: TRBD1 (6 bases). This CDR3 comprises 15 residues. The V end lost 1 base, the J end lost 6 bases, and 16 bases lay between the germline ends. Per the germline V gene, CDR1 is SGHKS and CDR2 is YYEKEE (reference sequence).

Turning to this clonotype: A much larger clone sits a single nucleotide away, making a read error possible. This chain connects TRBV30 to TRBJ2-1; 7 bases are shared with TRBD1. The junction had 14 bases not matched to a gene; V was cut back by 2 bases and J by 10 bases. Per germline, CDR1 GTSNPN and CDR2 SVGIG (reference sequence). The CDR3 extends over 15 amino acids. This chain's CDR3 is CAWSPSRTGPGEQFF. The CDR3 coding sequence is TGTGCCTGGAGTCCTTCCCGGACAGGACCAGGGGAGCAGTTCTTC.

CDR3 in DNA: TGTGCCAGTAGTATCGGGACAGGGGGCGTTCGAAACTATGGCTACACCTTC. This sequence encodes CASSIGTGGVRNYGYTF. The chain couples TRBV19 to TRBJ1-2; 12 nucleotides align to TRBD1. Germline trimming cut 3 bases from V and 2 bases from J; bases unmatched to any gene: 7. The germline V gene has CDR1 LNHDA and CDR2 SQIVND (reference sequence). This CDR3 contains 17 residues.

This clonotype was detected only a few times. The chain employs TRBV21-1 and TRBJ1-1; the table's D gene call, TRBD1, was not cross checked with the DNA. TRBV21-1 is given as a pseudogene. This CDR3 region has 15 residues. Here the CDR3 DNA reads TGTGCCAGCAGCGCCCGACAGGCGTCGAACACTGAAGCTTTCTTT. As protein: CASSARQASNTEAFF.

This clonotype was detected only a few times. Being one base from a much bigger clone, this may be a read error. The CDR3 DNA follows: TGCGCCAGCCAACGAGCGGGGGGGCCTTTTGAGCAGTTCTTC. Translation gives CASQRAGGPFEQFF. The J gene is TRBJ2-1, the V gene TRBV5-1; 10 bases agree with TRBD2. The CDR3 contains 14 residues. V shed 7 bases and J 9 bases; nucleotides not matched to a gene: 10. Germline V CDR1 and CDR2: SGHRS, YFSETQ.

To note about this clonotype: This likely comes from a read error, as the CDR3 has no conserved phenylalanine or tryptophan at its end. J is TRBJ2-1 and V is TRBV28; D gene uncertain. V lost 3 bases to trimming and J lost 8 bases, with 5 bases between them. This CDR3 is built from 11 residues. Germline-derived CDR1 and CDR2 are MDHEN and SYDVKM. The CDR3 protein is CASSFADEQFY. The CDR3, as DNA: TGTGCCAGCAGTTTTGCGGATGAGCAGTTCTAC.

The genes are TRBV27 and TRBJ1-2; 11 nucleotides match TRBD1. V was clipped by 3 bases and J by 4 bases; unmatched bases: 4. The CDR3 runs 15 residues. In germline, CDR1 is MNHEY, CDR2 SMNVEV (reference sequence). The CDR3 nucleotides are TGTGCCAGCAGTTTGAGGACAGGGGGCCTCTATGGCTACACCTTC. It translates to CASSLRTGGLYGYTF.

The sample holds a few counts of this clonotype. This sequence joins TRBV11-2 and TRBJ1-1; maybe TRBD1 (6 bases). Looked up from germline, CDR1 is SGHAT and CDR2 is FQNNGV. V lost 5 bases, J lost 6 bases, and 13 bases lay in between. CDR3 length: 13 amino acids. The CDR3 bases are TGTGCCAGCAGCCGAGAGGGGGGTTCTGAAGCTTTCTTT. This sequence encodes CASSREGGSEAFF.